This T cell receptor (beta chain) was sequenced in a study of identical twins. General study findings and limits: The degree of excess twin sharing was weaker in beta out-of-frame sequences.

A word on this clonotype: Its antigen is unidentified.

The CDR3 runs to 14 residues. From germline, CDR1 is MDHEN and CDR2 SYDVKM. Trimming removed 3 bases from V and 3 bases from J, with 12 bases in between. TCRdb ran MiXCR on the 5' RACE reads and lists one entry per CDR3 protein. The table records hundreds of thousands of distinct CDR3 sequences, approximately 9% of them present only once. In addition, the sample was reused for a study of yellow fever vaccine responses in identical twins.

The receptor's source is a woman aged 18-29 years in good health. The chain couples TRBV28 to TRBJ2-7; tentative D call: TRBD2 (5 bases). The sequencing sample was made of PBMCs. The CDR3 spells CASSLSGWNYEQYF. The CDR3 coding sequence is TGTGCCAGCAGTTTGAGCGGTTGGAACTACGAGCAGTACTTC.